This is a list of T cell receptor beta chains from one sample in a study of T-cell memory formation after mild COVID-19. Via MiXCR, TCRdb re-called the 5' RACE reads, giving one row per CDR3 protein. The sample shows more than 450,000 distinct CDR3 sequences, about a sixth of them seen only once. The sample comprised PBMCs or a T cell subset sorted from them (not recorded which). Receptors were obtained from an adult woman who had mild COVID-19 (a few samples of this study predate the infection). Cell type and time point are not known. Both conserved end residues are part of each CDR3. A D gene is named only where the DNA matches it firmly. Size is omitted from some rows. Given values are once, few, many or a class for expanded clones.

J gene: TRBJ2-4; V gene: TRBV19; clone size: .; D gene: TRBD1; CDR3 protein: CASIRTGRNIQYF; CDR3 DNA: TGTGCCAGTATCAGGACAGGGAGGAACATTCAGTACTTC
J gene: TRBJ1-2; V gene: TRBV3-1; clone size: many; D gene: .; CDR3 protein: CASSQRGHGYTF; CDR3 DNA: TGTGCCAGCAGCCAACGAGGGCATGGCTACACCTTC
J gene: TRBJ2-5; V gene: TRBV5-4; clone size: few; D gene: .; CDR3 protein: CASSFGTIQETQYF; CDR3 DNA: TGTGCCAGCAGCTTCGGGACGATCCAAGAGACCCAGTACTTC
J gene: TRBJ2-5; V gene: TRBV28; clone size: .; D gene: .; CDR3 protein: CASGPGETQYF; CDR3 DNA: TGTGCCAGCGGCCCCGGGGAGACCCAGTACTTC
J gene: TRBJ1-5; V gene: TRBV12-3/TRBV12-4; clone size: .; D gene: TRBD1; CDR3 protein: CASSFYGTGYSNQPQHF; CDR3 DNA: TGTGCCAGCAGTTTTTATGGGACAGGTTATAGCAATCAGCCCCAGCATTTT
J gene: TRBJ2-3; V gene: TRBV18; clone size: few; D gene: TRBD2; CDR3 protein: CASSPLPSGSTDTQYF; CDR3 DNA: TGTGCCAGCTCACCCCTTCCTAGCGGGAGCACAGATACGCAGTATTTT
J gene: TRBJ2-7; V gene: TRBV28; clone size: .; D gene: TRBD2; CDR3 protein: CASSSAGGVDYEQYF; CDR3 DNA: TGTGCCAGCAGTTCCGCGGGAGGGGTTGACTACGAGCAGTACTTC
J gene: TRBJ1-5; V gene: TRBV5-1; clone size: .; D gene: TRBD1; CDR3 protein: CASSPGTDNQPQHF; CDR3 DNA: TGCGCCAGCAGCCCCGGGACAGACAATCAGCCCCAGCATTTT
J gene: TRBJ2-3; V gene: TRBV15; clone size: few; D gene: .; CDR3 protein: CATSHGDNYASTDTQYF; CDR3 DNA: TGTGCCACCAGCCACGGGGACAATTACGCTAGCACAGATACGCAGTATTTT
J gene: TRBJ1-6; V gene: TRBV20-1; clone size: .; D gene: .; CDR3 protein: CSAGGLVGSYNSPLHF; CDR3 DNA: TGCAGTGCTGGGGGCTTAGTAGGGTCCTATAATTCACCCCTCCACTTT
J gene: TRBJ1-5; V gene: TRBV20-1; clone size: few; D gene: .; CDR3 protein: CSARAGTDSNQPQHF; CDR3 DNA: TGCAGTGCTAGGGCCGGGACGGACAGCAATCAGCCCCAGCATTTT
J gene: TRBJ2-2; V gene: TRBV6-6; clone size: .; D gene: .; CDR3 protein: CASSWDVAGELFF; CDR3 DNA: TGTGCCAGCAGTTGGGACGTTGCCGGGGAGCTGTTTTTT
J gene: TRBJ2-7; V gene: TRBV7-8; clone size: .; D gene: .; CDR3 protein: CASSPSGSLYEQYF; CDR3 DNA: TGTGCCAGCAGCCCATCGGGGAGCCTCTACGAGCAGTACTTC
J gene: TRBJ2-7; V gene: TRBV11-2; clone size: .; D gene: .; CDR3 protein: CASSLGGSASYEQYF; CDR3 DNA: TGTGCCAGCAGCTTAGGAGGTAGCGCATCCTACGAGCAGTACTTC
J gene: TRBJ2-1; V gene: TRBV5-5; clone size: .; D gene: .; CDR3 protein: CASSPGGWNEQFF; CDR3 DNA: TGTGCCAGCAGCCCTGGGGGGTGGAATGAGCAGTTCTTC
J gene: TRBJ1-2; V gene: TRBV9; clone size: few; D gene: .; CDR3 protein: CASSVEVPGTGYTF; CDR3 DNA: TGTGCCAGCAGCGTAGAGGTGCCCGGTACTGGCTACACCTTC
J gene: TRBJ2-7; V gene: TRBV11-1; clone size: few; D gene: TRBD2; CDR3 protein: CASSGPKFGLAGGYEQYF; CDR3 DNA: TGTGCCAGCAGCGGCCCAAAATTCGGACTAGCGGGAGGATACGAGCAGTACTTC
J gene: TRBJ2-2; V gene: TRBV7-9; clone size: .; D gene: TRBD2; CDR3 protein: CASSGTSGRPRSTGELFF; CDR3 DNA: TGTGCCAGCTCGGGAACTAGCGGGAGGCCTCGAAGCACCGGGGAGCTGTTTTTT
J gene: TRBJ2-4; V gene: TRBV24-1; clone size: few; D gene: .; CDR3 protein: CATSDSQGAKNIQYF; CDR3 DNA: TGTGCCACCAGTGATTCCCAGGGGGCCAAAAACATTCAGTACTTC
J gene: TRBJ2-1; V gene: TRBV15; clone size: few; D gene: TRBD1; CDR3 protein: CATSSAGTGGLRQFF; CDR3 DNA: TGTGCCACCAGCAGCGCCGGGACAGGGGGCCTTCGGCAGTTCTTC
J gene: TRBJ2-5; V gene: TRBV7-3; clone size: .; D gene: TRBD2; CDR3 protein: CASSPSGLAGMETQYF; CDR3 DNA: TGTGCCAGCAGCCCTTCCGGACTAGCGGGGATGGAGACCCAGTACTTC
J gene: TRBJ2-7; V gene: TRBV4-2; clone size: few; D gene: .; CDR3 protein: CASSQDSSRNSYEQYF; CDR3 DNA: TGTGCCAGCAGCCAAGATAGCTCGCGGAACTCCTACGAGCAGTACTTC
J gene: TRBJ2-5; V gene: TRBV7-9; clone size: few; D gene: TRBD1; CDR3 protein: CASSSGTVETQYF; CDR3 DNA: TGTGCCAGCAGCTCTGGGACAGTCGAGACCCAGTACTTC
J gene: TRBJ1-1; V gene: TRBV11-3; clone size: .; D gene: .; CDR3 protein: CASSNPTSKAFF; CDR3 DNA: TGTGCCAGCAGTAACCCCACTAGCAAAGCTTTCTTT
J gene: TRBJ1-6; V gene: TRBV7-2; clone size: .; D gene: .; CDR3 protein: CASSLGTAYSPLHF; CDR3 DNA: TGTGCCAGCAGCCTGGGAACAGCCTATTCACCCCTCCACTTT
J gene: TRBJ1-2; V gene: TRBV12-3/TRBV12-4; clone size: many; D gene: .; CDR3 protein: CASSPGPNNYGYTF; CDR3 DNA: TGTGCCAGCAGCCCGGGCCCCAATAACTATGGCTACACCTTC
J gene: TRBJ2-1; V gene: TRBV12-3/TRBV12-4; clone size: .; D gene: TRBD2; CDR3 protein: CASSSSGRIYNEQFF; CDR3 DNA: TGTGCCAGCAGTTCGAGCGGGAGGATCTACAATGAGCAGTTCTTC
J gene: TRBJ2-1; V gene: TRBV30; clone size: few; D gene: TRBD2; CDR3 protein: CAWRTSGGANEQFF; CDR3 DNA: TGTGCCTGGAGGACTAGCGGGGGGGCAAATGAGCAGTTCTTC
J gene: TRBJ2-7; V gene: TRBV29-1; clone size: few; D gene: .; CDR3 protein: CSVASGETYEQYF; CDR3 DNA: TGCAGCGTTGCGTCCGGGGAAACCTACGAGCAGTACTTC